This record looks at one T cell receptor (beta chain) sequence and its context. This sample was taken from a study of T cell responses to AZD1222 COVID-19 vaccine. CDR1 PRHDT and CDR2 FYEKMQ come from the germline V gene (reference sequence). The CDR3 sequence is 16 residues long. The V gene end was trimmed by 3 bases and the J gene end by 0 bases; junction bases not matched to a gene: 7. The assay was immunoSEQ multiplex PCR, and TCRdb's table has in-frame clones only and misses some. The sample carries 65,000 to 90,000 clones, about 85% recorded once. The specimen comprised peripheral blood, sampled 28 days after the second AZD1222 dose. The V and J genes are TRBV13 and TRBJ2-7; 8 bases fit TRBD2. The receptor was isolated from an adult who received the AZD1222 COVID-19 vaccine. CDR3 DNA: TGTGCCAGCAGCTTCCGCCTAGCGGGCCTCTCCTACGAGCAGTACTTC. Amino acids: CASSFRLAGLSYEQYF.